Listed below are T cell receptor beta chains from one sample, sequenced in a study of vaccination and CD4 T cells after COVID-19. Antigen specificity for these receptors is unknown. TCRdb re-called the PCR reads with MiXCR, one entry per CDR3 protein. The table has 15,000 to 20,000 distinct CDR3 sequences, around 45% seen once. The sequenced sample was CD4+ T cells from blood, cultured in vitro. These receptors were taken from a human donor who had recovered from COVID-19. The CDR3 runs from the conserved cysteine through the conserved F or W. The D gene is left open where the match is weak. Clone size, where shown, is once, few, many, or a class for clones that have expanded.

j_call | d_call | v_call | clone_size | cdr3_nt | cdr3_aa
TRBJ1-3 | . | TRBV7-2 | . | TGTGCCAGCAGCTCCTCGACAGGCAGCTCTGGAAACACCATATATTTT | CASSSSTGSSGNTIYF
TRBJ2-7 | . | TRBV27 | . | TGTGCCAGCAGCAGAGGAGAAGAGCAGTACTTC | CASSRGEEQYF
TRBJ1-1 | . | TRBV7-2 | . | TGTGCCAGTAGCCCAACGGTGGGCGCTGAAGCTTTCTTT | CASSPTVGAEAFF
TRBJ2-3 | . | TRBV7-6 | . | TGTGCCAGCAGAAGAGGGGGCACAGATACGCAGTATTTT | CASRRGGTDTQYF
TRBJ1-5 | . | TRBV20-1 | . | TGCAGTGCTAGAGTTGGGGGGAGCAATCAGCCCCAGCATTTT | CSARVGGSNQPQHF
TRBJ1-5 | . | TRBV20-1 | few | TGCAGTGCTATACGGGGGAGGGAGTCTCAGCCCCAGCATTTT | CSAIRGRESQPQHF
TRBJ1-5 | . | TRBV6-1 | . | TGTGCCAGCAGCCTCGCAGGGAACAATCAGCCCCAGCATTTT | CASSLAGNNQPQHF
TRBJ2-3 | . | TRBV20-1 | . | TGCAGTGTGTCGCGGGACGCGGATACGCAGTATTTT | CSVSRDADTQYF
TRBJ2-7 | TRBD2 | TRBV6-2/TRBV6-3 | . | TGTGCCAGCAGTTACAGGACTAGCGGGCGTTTCTACGAGCAGTACTTC | CASSYRTSGRFYEQYF
TRBJ1-5 | . | TRBV20-1 | . | TGCAGTGCTAGAGTAGGCGGCAGTCAGCCCCAGCATTTT | CSARVGGSQPQHF
TRBJ2-7 | . | TRBV28 | . | TGTGCCAGCAGTGATCCCAGGGGGGTCTCCTACGAGCAGTACTTC | CASSDPRGVSYEQYF
TRBJ1-3 | . | TRBV6-1 | . | TGTGCCAGCAGTCTTATGGGGGGCTCTGGAAACACCATATATTTT | CASSLMGGSGNTIYF
TRBJ1-3 | . | TRBV4-3 | . | TGCGCCAGCAGCCTCCAGGGAGGAGGAAACACCATATATTTT | CASSLQGGGNTIYF
TRBJ2-2 | . | TRBV5-1 | . | TGCGCCAGCAGCTTGGCAGTGAACACCGGGGAGCTGTTTTTT | CASSLAVNTGELFF
TRBJ2-1 | TRBD2 | TRBV7-2 | few | TGTGCCAGCAGCGTCCTAGCGGATTCCTACAATGAGCAGTTCTTC | CASSVLADSYNEQFF
TRBJ2-6 | TRBD1 | TRBV14 | . | TGTGCCAGCAGCCCGTGGACAGGGTCACACTCTGGGGCCAACGTCCTGACTTTC | CASSPWTGSHSGANVLTF
TRBJ1-1 | . | TRBV6-1 | . | TGTGCCAGCAGTCACGGGTCCCAGGGAAGTGGAGCTTTCTTT | CASSHGSQGSGAFF
TRBJ1-5 | . | TRBV30 | . | TGTGCCTGGAGCGACGGGAATAATCAGCCCCAGCATTTT | CAWSDGNNQPQHF
TRBJ2-5 | . | TRBV12-3/TRBV12-4 | . | TGTGCCAGCAGCCAGACAGGGAGCGGGCAAGAGACCCAGTACTTC | CASSQTGSGQETQYF
TRBJ2-7 | TRBD1 | TRBV5-5 | . | TGTGCCAGCAGCTTCAGTCTTGAGGGGGCGAGGAGGTCCTACGAGCAGTACTTC | CASSFSLEGARRSYEQYF
TRBJ1-1 | . | TRBV7-6 | . | TGTGCCAGCAGCCCGGGACCCTTCCCGAACACTGAAGCTTTCTTT | CASSPGPFPNTEAFF
TRBJ1-5 | . | TRBV19 | . | TGTGCCAGTAAACGTCCGGGTCAGCCCCAGCATTTT | CASKRPGQPQHF
TRBJ2-3 | . | TRBV6-5 | . | TGTGCCAGCAGTTTTAGGACTTTTTCTAGCACAGATACGCAGTATTTT | CASSFRTFSSTDTQYF
TRBJ2-3 | . | TRBV7-3 | . | TGTGCCAGCTCCTCCGGTGCAGGCACAGATACGCAGTATTTT | CASSSGAGTDTQYF
TRBJ1-2 | . | TRBV19 | . | TGTGCCAGTAGTATAGACAGGCTTAACTATGGCTACACCTTC | CASSIDRLNYGYTF
TRBJ2-5 | TRBD1 | TRBV20-1 | . | TGCAGTGCCTCAGGGGGTTCGGAGACCCAGTACTTC | CSASGGSETQYF
TRBJ1-1 | . | TRBV20-1 | . | TGCAGTGCTGCTTACAGGGTCGGGAACACTGAAGCTTTCTTT | CSAAYRVGNTEAFF
TRBJ2-5 | . | TRBV20-1 | . | TGCAGTGCTAGACGGGCGGAGACCCAGTACTTC | CSARRAETQYF
TRBJ2-7 | TRBD1 | TRBV12-5 | . | TGTGCTAGTGGGTCGACAGGGGGCCGCTACGAGCAGTACTTC | CASGSTGGRYEQYF